The next 2 T cell receptor beta chains were all read from a single sample in a study of shared clonotypes between healthy human individuals. TCRdb keeps only in-frame clones here, not all; method: immunoSEQ multiplex PCR. Among roughly 1,000,000 clones listed, 75% to 80% were seen once. The sample taken for sequencing was memory CD4+ T cells from PBMCs. This sample's subset: CD45RA-negative fraction. These receptor sequences come from a man aged 18 to 35 in good health. Some clones in this sample may be carry-over from other donors' samples.

The chain carries TRBV5-1 and TRBJ1-4; D is perhaps TRBD1 (6 bases). The germline V and J ends were trimmed by 8 bases and 1 base, with 9 bases remaining between them. Per the germline V gene, CDR1 is SGHRS and CDR2 is YFSETQ. The length of the CDR3 is 13 residues. This CDR3 reads CASKQGTNEKLFF. CDR3 in DNA: TGCGCCAGTAAACAGGGAACTAATGAAAAACTGTTTTTT.

This chain joins TRBV5-1 and TRBJ2-7, with 14 bases identical to TRBD2. Germline loops: CDR1 SGHRS, CDR2 YFSETQ. There are 19 residues in the CDR3. Trimming took 0 bases from V and 4 from J; bases not matched to a gene: 12. CDR3 region: CASSLDVWTSGRNRYEQYF. Here the CDR3 DNA reads TGCGCCAGCAGCTTGGACGTCTGGACTAGCGGGAGGAATAGGTACGAGCAGTACTTC.